This TCR beta chain is from a study of blood T cell repertoires in COVID-19. Trimming took 1 base from V and 3 from J, leaving 8 bases between them. This CDR3 is 14 amino acids long. The germline V gene encodes CDR1 SGHAT and CDR2 FQNNGV. Authors' data handling: Reference gene primers were amplified, and this amplification served to estimate nucleated cell counts. The method was immunoSEQ multiplex PCR; TCRdb's version includes in-frame clones alone and lacks a portion of them. V and J calls and clone size are as listed in that table; D and trimming were resolved from the DNA. In the table there are 15,000 to 20,000 clones, around 86% of which are singletons.

V and J are TRBV11-2 and TRBJ2-3, with D hard to call. Source material: peripheral blood. The sequence came from a man between 65 and 79 years old with acute or convalescent COVID-19. CDR3 coding DNA: TGTGCCAGCAGCTTAGTTCAGAGGACAGATACGCAGTATTTT. Translation gives CASSLVQRTDTQYF.